This T cell receptor beta chain was recovered during a study of T cell responses to AZD1222 COVID-19 vaccine. Findings of the study overall: Rises in breadth and depth of Spike-specific TCRs came after two AZD1222 doses.

For this clone: The antigen is unknown.

Here immunoSEQ multiplex PCR was the method, and the copy in TCRdb shows in-frame clones only, minus some. Of fewer than 120,000 clones in the sample, 94% were seen once. This sample comprised peripheral blood, obtained 28 days after the second AZD1222 dose. This sequence was found in an adult who received the AZD1222 COVID-19 vaccine.

In nucleotides, the CDR3 is TGTGCCTGTAATGCCGCGGGGAACGAGCAGTACTTC. Amino acid sequence: CACNAAGNEQYF. The rearrangement joins TRBV30 to TRBJ2-7, with D possibly matching TRBD2 (6 bases). Trimming shortened V by 6 bases and J by 5 bases, and 14 bases separated the two germline ends. From germline, CDR1 is GTSNPN and CDR2 SVGIG (reference sequence). This CDR3 has 12 residues. Full variable domain (rest looked up from reference TRBV30 and TRBJ2-7): SQTIHQWPATLVQPVGSPLSLECTVEGTSNPNLYWYRQAAGRGLQLLFYSVGIGQISSEVPQNLSASRPQDRQFILSSKKLLLSDSGFYLCACNAAGNEQYFGPGTRLTVT.